Listed below are T cell receptor beta chains from one sample, sequenced in a study of cytomegalovirus exposure and HLA in healthy donors. TCRdb's copy holds only in-frame clones and misses some; the assay was immunoSEQ multiplex PCR. The sample yields 200,000 to 250,000 clones, under 90% seen once. The sample taken for sequencing was PBMCs. The receptors derive from a human donor in good health. Each CDR3 is given with its conserved first and last residue. The order of the fields is V gene, CDR3 length, J gene, D gene, clone size, CDR3 DNA, CDR3 protein. A D gene is named only where the DNA matches it firmly. A clone size is listed for some rows: how often the clone was seen (once, few, many), or a class if it is expanded.

>TRBV11-2|14|TRBJ2-7|TRBD2|-
TGTGCCAGCAGCTTGACTAGCTCCCTCTACGAGCAGTACTTC
CASSLTSSLYEQYF
>TRBV7-9|16|TRBJ2-3|-|-
TGTTCCAGCAGCAGGTACAGGGGAGGTGGCACAGATACGCAGTATTTT
CSSSRYRGGGTDTQYF
>TRBV19|16|TRBJ1-5|TRBD1|-
TGTGCCAGTAGTAAAAAGACAGGGAACCTCAATCAGCCCCAGCATTTT
CASSKKTGNLNQPQHF
>TRBV28|15|TRBJ2-6|-|-
TGTGCCAGCAGTTTCGAGGCCTCTGGGGCCAACGTCCTGACTTTC
CASSFEASGANVLTF
>TRBV10-3|14|TRBJ1-6|TRBD1|-
TGTGCCATCAATGGACAGGGGAAGGGTTCACCCCTCCACTTT
CAINGQGKGSPLHF
>TRBV19|15|TRBJ2-3|TRBD2|-
TGTGCCAGTAAAACTAGCGGTACTAGCACAGATACGCAGTATTTT
CASKTSGTSTDTQYF
>TRBV5-4|16|TRBJ2-7|TRBD2|-
TGTGCCAGCAGCTTGTGGGTAGCGGGAAGGGCCTACGAGCAGTACTTC
CASSLWVAGRAYEQYF
>TRBV27|14|TRBJ2-7|TRBD2|-
TGTGCCAGCGGACTAGCGGGGAGCTCCTACGAGCAGTACTTC
CASGLAGSSYEQYF
>TRBV5-5|14|TRBJ1-1|-|few
TGTGCCAGCAGCTTCCAGGTGGAGAACACTGAAGCTTTCTTT
CASSFQVENTEAFF
>TRBV7-9|14|TRBJ1-1|-|-
TGTGCCAGCAGCTTAGCACAGATGAACACTGAAGCTTTCTTT
CASSLAQMNTEAFF
>TRBV19|15|TRBJ2-2|TRBD2|-
TGTGCCAGTAAGGGCAGCGGGGTAAACACCGGGGAGCTGTTTTTT
CASKGSGVNTGELFF
>TRBV6-5|12|TRBJ1-1|-|few
TGTGCCAGCAGGACAGGGAACACTGAAGCTTTCTTT
CASRTGNTEAFF
>TRBV13|15|TRBJ2-7|-|-
TGTGCCAGCAGCTTAGTAACAGGGGAGGTGAACGAGCAGTACTTC
CASSLVTGEVNEQYF
>TRBV18|16|TRBJ1-2|TRBD1|-
TGTGCCAGCTCACCACCACTACAGGGGGCTGGTGAAGGCTACACCTTC
CASSPPLQGAGEGYTF
>TRBV4-1|16|TRBJ2-5|TRBD2|once
TGCGCCAGCAGCCAAGCCCTAGCGGGAGTCCAAGAGACCCAGTACTTC
CASSQALAGVQETQYF
>TRBV5-6|13|TRBJ2-5|-|-
TGTGCCAGCAGGCAGGGTAGCCAAGAGACCCAGTACTTC
CASRQGSQETQYF
>TRBV18|18|TRBJ1-5|-|-
TGTGCCAGCTCACCCCGGGGCCCGACCGGGGGGAGCGATCAGCCCCAGCATTTT
CASSPRGPTGGSDQPQHF
>TRBV6-5|16|TRBJ2-7|TRBD2|-
TGTGCCAGCAGTTACTCGAGCGGGACGGTCTCCTACGAGCAGTACTTC
CASSYSSGTVSYEQYF
>TRBV6-1|14|TRBJ1-5|-|-
TGTGCCAGCAGTGTTGGCCAGAGCAATCAGCCCCAGCATTTT
CASSVGQSNQPQHF
>TRBV6-1|12|TRBJ2-7|-|-
TGTGCCAGCACCAATAGCGGCTACGAGCAGTACTTC
CASTNSGYEQYF
>TRBV7-2|19|TRBJ1-6|TRBD1|-
TGTGCCAGCAGCTTATCCAAGGGCAGGGGGAGCTCCTATAATTCACCCCTCCACTTT
CASSLSKGRGSSYNSPLHF
>TRBV29-1|12|TRBJ2-5|-|-
TGCAGCGTTGAGTACACCAAAGAGACCCAGTACTTC
CSVEYTKETQYF
>TRBV29-1|14|TRBJ2-7|TRBD1|-
TGCAGCGTTACCCCCGGGACAGGGGGATGGGAGCAGTACTTC
CSVTPGTGGWEQYF
>TRBV4-1|17|TRBJ2-3|-|-
TGCGCCAGCAGCCAAGATCAAGGGGGATCAAGCACAGATACGCAGTATTTT
CASSQDQGGSSTDTQYF
>TRBV27|18|TRBJ1-3|-|-
TGTGCCAGCAGCAAAACGCTTCAAACAGCCTTTGGAGGAAACACCATATATTTT
CASSKTLQTAFGGNTIYF
>TRBV5-1|13|TRBJ2-3|-|-
TGCGCCAGCAGCTTGGGAGGTTCAGATACGCAGTATTTT
CASSLGGSDTQYF
>TRBV5-1|17|TRBJ2-7|TRBD2|-
TGCGCCAGCAGCTTGGCGGTTGGAGCGGGAGGTGCCCACGAGCAGTACTTC
CASSLAVGAGGAHEQYF
>TRBV5-1|18|TRBJ1-2|-|-
TGCGCCAGCAGCCTCCGGGCCAGGACAGCGACAAGGGACTATGGCTACACCTTC
CASSLRARTATRDYGYTF
>TRBV6-1|15|TRBJ2-3|TRBD2|-
TGTGCCAGCAAGGGTAGCGGGATACGCACAGATACGCAGTATTTT
CASKGSGIRTDTQYF
>TRBV5-1|15|TRBJ2-7|TRBD1|-
TGCGCCAGCAGCTTGTTTCAGGGGGCCCGGTACGAGCAGTACTTC
CASSLFQGARYEQYF
>TRBV7-9|15|TRBJ2-5|-|-
TGTGCCAGCAGCCACACGGCCACGGGGGAAGAGACCCAGTACTTC
CASSHTATGEETQYF
>TRBV20-1|10|TRBJ1-1|-|-
TGCAGCGCGGGTCCCACCGAAGCTTTCTTT
CSAGPTEAFF
>TRBV7-8|11|TRBJ2-7|-|few
TGTGCCAGCAGTAATAGGGGTGAGCAGTACTTC
CASSNRGEQYF
>TRBV6-1|12|TRBJ2-3|-|-
TGTGCCAGCAGTCTCCCGGGGGATACGCAGTATTTT
CASSLPGDTQYF
>TRBV4-1|15|TRBJ1-2|-|-
TGCGCCAGCAGCCAAGATCAGGGGATGACCTATGGCTACACCTTC
CASSQDQGMTYGYTF
>TRBV10-3|15|TRBJ2-1|TRBD1|-
TGTGCCATCCGCGGCCAGGGGGCCCTCACCAATGAGCAGTTCTTC
CAIRGQGALTNEQFF
>TRBV28|14|TRBJ2-5|-|-
TGTGCCAGCAGTTTCACAGTGTTCCAAGAGACCCAGTACTTC
CASSFTVFQETQYF
>TRBV5-6|14|TRBJ2-1|TRBD1|-
TGTGCCAGCAGCATCCGGGACAGGGACAATGAGCAGTTCTTC
CASSIRDRDNEQFF
>TRBV25-1|17|TRBJ2-3|-|-
TGTGCCAGCAGTGAATTTTCCGGGACCCGGAGGGCAGATACGCAGTATTTT
CASSEFSGTRRADTQYF
>TRBV7-2|14|TRBJ2-1|-|-
TGTGCCAGCAGCTCCATGCGCTCCTACAATGAGCAGTTCTTC
CASSSMRSYNEQFF
>TRBV5-1|16|TRBJ2-7|-|-
TGCGCCAGCAGCTTGGGTTACGCGCAGGGTGGCCACGAGCAGTACTTC
CASSLGYAQGGHEQYF
>TRBV4-2|16|TRBJ2-3|TRBD2|-
TGTGCCAGCAGCCAGGGACTAGTACGAAGGCAAGATACGCAGTATTTT
CASSQGLVRRQDTQYF
>TRBV5-1|15|TRBJ2-1|TRBD2|-
TGCGCCAGCAGAGACCGACTAGCGGAAACCAATGAGCAGTTCTTC
CASRDRLAETNEQFF
>TRBV7-9|16|TRBJ2-3|TRBD2|-
TGTGCCAGCAGCGCCTCTAGCGGGAGTGGGATTGATACGCAGTATTTT
CASSASSGSGIDTQYF
>TRBV7-8|15|TRBJ2-7|-|few
TGTGCCAGCAGCTTAGCGATGCGGGACGTGGGGGAGCAGTACTTC
CASSLAMRDVGEQYF
>TRBV15|14|TRBJ1-1|-|-
TGTGCCACCAGCGGACCGGACAGGAACACTGAAGCTTTCTTT
CATSGPDRNTEAFF
>TRBV15|15|TRBJ2-7|TRBD2|-
TGTGCCACCAGCAGGGGGACTAGCGGGAGTCACGAGCAGTACTTC
CATSRGTSGSHEQYF
>TRBV19|15|TRBJ2-5|TRBD1|-
TGTGCCAGTAGTCCCGGGACAGGGTCTCAAGGGGCCCAGTACTTC
CASSPGTGSQGAQYF
>TRBV7-2|15|TRBJ1-3|-|-
TGTGCCAGCAGCGAGCGACAGGCCGCTGGAAACACCATATATTTT
CASSERQAAGNTIYF
>TRBV18|14|TRBJ2-5|TRBD1|-
TGTGCCAGCTCACCCCCGACAGGGGTAGAGACCCAGTACTTC
CASSPPTGVETQYF